A single sample is the source of the 27 T cell receptor beta chains below, sequenced in a study of blood T cell repertoires in COVID-19. The assay was immunoSEQ multiplex PCR, and TCRdb's table has in-frame clones only and misses some. The sample holds about 200,000 clones, 88% seen once. The material sequenced was peripheral blood. Receptors originate from a man younger than 35 with active or convalescent COVID-19.

This rearrangement joins TRBV7-2 to TRBJ2-1; TRBD2 aligns across 14 bases. CDR3 size: 17 residues. With V trimmed by 1 base and J by 8 bases, 7 bases remained unmatched. Germline assignment: CDR1 SGHTA and CDR2 FQGNSA. In DNA, the CDR3 is TGTGCCAGCAGCTTAGTGGGGACTAGCGGGAGTTTTGATGAGCAGTTCTTC. Protein product: CASSLVGTSGSFDEQFF.

The rearrangement links TRBV5-1 to TRBJ2-2, with TRBD2 as a possible D gene (6 bases). Germline assignment: CDR1 SGHRS and CDR2 YFSETQ. This CDR3 has 15 residues. The V end was cut by 4 bases, the J end by 6 bases, with 16 bases between. The CDR3 region has the DNA TGCGCCAGCAGCCCTCCAGTAGTAGCGGCCGGGGAGCTGTTTTTT. It encodes CASSPPVVAAGELFF.

The J gene is TRBJ2-7, the V gene TRBV5-1; 11 bases agree with TRBD2. The CDR3 loop spans 16 amino acids. In germline, CDR1 is SGHRS, CDR2 YFSETQ. With V trimmed by 4 bases and J by 1 base, 7 bases remained unmatched. The CDR3 loop reads CASSKWGLAESYEQYF. Written as DNA, the CDR3 is TGCGCCAGCAGCAAATGGGGACTAGCGGAATCCTACGAGCAGTACTTC.

The chain's CDR3 is CASSPGTSTWGAFF. The CDR3 nucleotides read TGTGCCAGCTCACCAGGGACTTCTACCTGGGGAGCTTTCTTT. V and J are TRBV18 and TRBJ1-1, with D maybe TRBD1 (5 bases). Germline V lookup: CDR1 KGHSH, CDR2 LQKENI. The CDR3 spans 14 residues. The V gene lost 2 bases and the J gene lost 10 bases, with 17 bases spanning the gap. The full variable domain, in which reference TRBV18 and TRBJ1-1 provide the parts outside the CDR3, is NAGVMQNPRHLVRRRGQEARLRCSPMKGHSHVYWYRQLPEEGLKFMVYLQKENIIDESGMPKERFSAEFPKEGPSILRIQQVVRGDSAAYFCASSPGTSTWGAFFGQGTRLTVV.

Note on this clone: Other nucleotide sequences in the sample specify the same CDR3. The chain joins TRBV29-1 to TRBJ2-7; 10 bases fit TRBD2. The CDR3 sequence is 13 residues long. The V gene's germline CDR1 is SQVTM and CDR2 ANQGSEA. The trim removed 5 bases at V and 3 bases at J, leaving 4 bases unmatched. The CDR3 nucleotides are TGCAGCGTTCGGACTAGCGGAAACTACGAGCAGTACTTC. Translation gives CSVRTSGNYEQYF.

This clone has a handful of counts. The chain combines TRBV19 with TRBJ2-5; 8 positions agree with TRBD1. This CDR3 contains 13 residues. The germline gives CDR1 LNHDA, CDR2 SQIVND (reference sequence). Germline trimming cut 6 bases from V and 2 bases from J; bases unmatched to any gene: 2. CDR3 nucleotide sequence: TGTGCCAGTAGGGACAGGGCACAAGAGACCCAGTACTTC. Amino acid sequence: CASRDRAQETQYF.

The V gene is TRBV5-4, the J gene TRBJ2-3; tentative D call: TRBD2 (5 bases). Germline lookup yields CDR1 SGHNT and CDR2 YYREEE (reference sequence). The CDR3 sequence is 13 residues long. V dropped 3 bases and J dropped 1 base, with 6 bases sitting between them. The CDR3 is CASSSRGTDTQYF. DNA of the CDR3: TGTGCCAGCAGCTCGAGGGGCACAGATACGCAGTATTTT.

The rearrangement uses TRBV5-1 and TRBJ1-1; 7 bases line up with TRBD1. V was clipped by 1 base and J by 0 bases; unmatched bases: 6. The CDR3 runs 16 residues. Germline CDR1 and CDR2: SGHRS and YFSETQ. The CDR3 region has the DNA TGCGCCAGCAGCTTGTCGGCGGGACAGATGAACACTGAAGCTTTCTTT. This sequence encodes CASSLSAGQMNTEAFF.

The V call is TRBV11-2, the J call TRBJ1-5; D call uncertain. CDR3 length equals 13 residues. Trimming took 2 bases from V and 11 from J, leaving 13 bases between them. The V gene's germline CDR1 is SGHAT and CDR2 FQNNGV. The CDR3: CASSLNNYQSQHF. The CDR3 nucleotides are TGTGCCAGCAGCTTAAATAATTACCAGTCCCAGCATTTT.

This clone was seen just once. Written as DNA, the CDR3 is TGTGCCAGCAGCTTAGGGACTAGCGGGGGGGCCTTCTTGCGAGAGACCCAGTACTTC. Translated: CASSLGTSGGAFLRETQYF. The chain employs TRBV7-6 and TRBJ2-5; 15 bases agree with TRBD2. CDR3 length: 19 residues. Germline CDR1 SGHVS, CDR2 FNYEAQ. The V segment lost 1 base and the J segment 4 bases; nucleotides outside the gene matches: 10.

The chain combines TRBV14 with TRBJ2-7; 10 bases align to TRBD2. Germline CDR1 and CDR2: SGHDN and FVKESK. The CDR3 covers 15 residues. V was pared by 2 bases and J by 2 bases, with 3 bases of the junction left unmatched. The CDR3 here is CASSQLLAGAYEQYF. CDR3 nucleotide sequence: TGTGCCAGCAGCCAACTCCTAGCGGGGGCCTACGAGCAGTACTTC.

This clone appeared a single time. The J gene is TRBJ1-1, the V gene TRBV19, with D tentatively TRBD1 (6 bases). This CDR3 contains 14 residues. The germline gives CDR1 LNHDA, CDR2 SQIVND (reference sequence). The V end lost 6 bases, the J end lost 0 bases, and 11 bases lay between the germline ends. CDR3 amino acids: CASRGHRMNTEAFF. CDR3 DNA sequence: TGTGCCAGTAGGGGACACCGCATGAACACTGAAGCTTTCTTT.

The genes are TRBV5-1 and TRBJ2-5, with 9 bases lining up with TRBD2. V was pared by 5 bases and J by 4 bases, with 6 bases of the junction left unmatched. The length of the CDR3 is 14 residues. CDR1 and CDR2 from the germline V gene are SGHRS and YFSETQ. CDR3 coding DNA: TGCGCCAGCAGACCAGCGGGGGGTTCAGAGACCCAGTACTTC. This translates into CASRPAGGSETQYF.

This chain uses TRBV7-8 with TRBJ2-2, with D hard to call. Germline V gives CDR1 SGHVS, CDR2 FQNEAQ. The CDR3 length is 19 residues. V was pared by 5 bases and J by 4 bases, with 26 bases between. The DNA of the CDR3 is TGTGCCAGCAGCGCAGATATCGGCGGCCCATACCGACCCACCGGGGAGCTGTTTTTT. As protein: CASSADIGGPYRPTGELFF.

The rearrangement links TRBV5-5 to TRBJ1-5; unclear D gene. V shed 0 bases and J shed 3 bases, with 10 bases lying between them. Germline-derived CDR1 and CDR2 are SGHKS and YYEKEE (reference sequence). The CDR3 loop spans 15 amino acids. DNA of the CDR3: TGTGCCAGCAGCTTGGATGTTTCCTACAATCAGCCCCAGCATTTT. Translating gives CASSLDVSYNQPQHF.

The J gene is TRBJ2-1, the V gene TRBV29-1, with TRBD1 identical over 7 bases. Trimming at V came to 8 bases and at J to 7 bases, leaving 5 bases not matched to a gene. The CDR3 totals 11 residues. Germline V gene data show CDR1 as SQVTM and CDR2 as ANQGSEA. CDR3 nucleotide sequence: TGCAGCATGAGCAGGGGGAATGAGCAGTTCTTC. Its protein product is CSMSRGNEQFF.

This chain uses TRBV7-2 with TRBJ1-1, with D possibly being TRBD1 (5 bases). CDR1 and CDR2 (germline): SGHTA, FQGNSA. The CDR3 contains 14 residues. Trimming shortened V by 2 bases and J by 4 bases, and 11 bases separated the two germline ends. The CDR3 here is CASSLMGGPTEAFF. Here the CDR3 DNA reads TGTGCCAGCAGCTTAATGGGGGGACCCACTGAAGCTTTCTTT.

The chain has TRBV9 and TRBJ1-5; TRBD1 matches at 7 bases. Per the germline V gene, CDR1 is SGDLS and CDR2 is YYNGEE. The CDR3 runs to 15 residues. V shed 3 bases, J shed 8 bases, and the junction held 11 bases outside the gene matches. CDR3 protein: CASSALDRVREPQHF. As DNA, the CDR3 is TGTGCCAGCAGCGCTCTTGACAGGGTCCGAGAGCCCCAGCATTTT.

This chain joins TRBV27 and TRBJ2-6; 11 bases match TRBD1. CDR1 is MNHEY, CDR2 SMNVEV, per germline (reference sequence). This CDR3 contains 20 residues. With V trimmed by 3 bases and J by 1 base, 11 bases remained unmatched. The CDR3 spells CASSFRTPGTGGSGANVLTF. DNA for the CDR3: TGTGCCAGCAGTTTCCGGACTCCCGGGACAGGGGGTTCTGGGGCCAACGTCCTGACTTTC.

The chain combines TRBV6-5 with TRBJ2-3; TRBD1 matches at 9 bases. CDR1 and CDR2 (germline): MNHEY, SVGAGI. CDR3 size: 14 residues. J lost 7 bases, V lost 6 bases, and 8 bases had no gene match. CDR3 sequence reads: CASRDSGTGNTQYF. DNA for the CDR3: TGTGCCAGCAGAGATTCCGGGACAGGGAATACGCAGTATTTT.

The chain joins TRBV11-2 to TRBJ1-1; D call uncertain. The V end was cut by 3 bases, the J end by 3 bases, with 11 bases between. The germline gives CDR1 SGHAT, CDR2 FQNNGV. The CDR3 sequence is 14 residues long. CDR3 in amino acids: CASSFGLGHTEAFF. Written as DNA, the CDR3 is TGTGCCAGCAGCTTTGGACTTGGGCACACTGAAGCTTTCTTT. Drawing the rest from reference TRBV11-2 and TRBJ1-1, the complete variable domain is EAGVAQSPRYKIIEKRQSVAFWCNPISGHATLYWYQQILGQGPKLLIQFQNNGVVDDSQLPKDRFSAERLKGVDSTLKIQPAKLEDSAVYLCASSFGLGHTEAFFGQGTRLTVV.

The chain is built from TRBV11-2 and TRBJ1-2; TRBD1 matches at 10 bases. Germline CDR1 and CDR2: SGHAT and FQNNGV. Trimming at V came to 5 bases and at J to 4 bases, leaving 4 bases not matched to a gene. This CDR3 spans 14 amino acids. The CDR3 sequence is CASSPGTGAYGYTF. CDR3 bases: TGTGCCAGCAGCCCGGGGACAGGGGCCTATGGCTACACCTTC. Based on the CDR3 plus reference TRBV11-2 and TRBJ1-2, the full variable domain is EAGVAQSPRYKIIEKRQSVAFWCNPISGHATLYWYQQILGQGPKLLIQFQNNGVVDDSQLPKDRFSAERLKGVDSTLKIQPAKLEDSAVYLCASSPGTGAYGYTFGSGTRLTVV.

This clone was counted a single time. The chain couples TRBV28 to TRBJ1-1, with D tentatively TRBD1 (5 bases). Germline CDR1 is MDHEN and CDR2 is SYDVKM. CDR3 length equals 15 residues. Trimming left V 2 bases short and J 3 bases short, with 13 bases between. Here the CDR3 DNA reads TGTGCCAGCAGTTTAGGAACAGGTGCTCACACTGAAGCTTTCTTT. Translating gives CASSLGTGAHTEAFF. Full variable domain (missing parts from reference TRBV28 and TRBJ1-1): DVKVTQSSRYLVKRTGEKVFLECVQDMDHENMFWYRQDPGLGLRLIYFSYDVKMKEKGDIPEGYSVSREKKERFSLILESASTNQTSMYLCASSLGTGAHTEAFFGQGTRLTVV.

This clone was observed a single time. This CDR3 is CASSPVVSGLSGNTIYF. The CDR3 region has the DNA TGTGCCAGCTCACCCGTTGTCAGCGGACTCTCTGGAAACACCATATATTTT. This chain connects TRBV18 to TRBJ1-3; D remains unclear. This CDR3 contains 17 residues. The V end lost 3 bases, the J end lost 0 bases, and 15 bases lay between the germline ends. Germline V gene data show CDR1 as KGHSH and CDR2 as LQKENI.

The rearrangement links TRBV4-3 to TRBJ2-1, with 8 bases lining up with TRBD2. Germline-derived CDR1 and CDR2 are LGHNA and YSLEER. Trimming removed 2 bases from V and 6 bases from J; junction bases left unmatched: 9. The CDR3 sequence is 16 residues long. The DNA of the CDR3 is TGCGCCAGCAGCCAATTTGTCGGGAGGGCTAGCAATGAGCAGTTCTTC. Its translation is CASSQFVGRASNEQFF.

The chain couples TRBV29-1 to TRBJ1-1; no clear D gene. Trimming cost V 5 bases and J 10 bases, with 14 bases left between them. The CDR3 covers 11 residues. Germline assignment: CDR1 SQVTM and CDR2 ANQGSEA. The CDR3 reads CSVLVQVGAFF. The CDR3 DNA follows: TGCAGCGTTCTGGTTCAGGTGGGAGCTTTCTTT.

The CDR3 loop reads CASSRDRGHHEQFF. Here the CDR3 DNA reads TGTGCCAGCAGCCGGGACAGGGGGCACCATGAGCAGTTCTTC. The chain combines TRBV25-1 with TRBJ2-1; 12 nucleotides line up with TRBD1. The J segment lost 8 bases and the V segment lost 6 bases, leaving 5 bases of the junction unmatched. The V gene's germline CDR1 is MGHDK and CDR2 SYGVNS. This CDR3 is 14 amino acids long. Drawing the rest from reference TRBV25-1 and TRBJ2-1, the complete variable domain is EADIYQTPRYLVIGTGKKITLECSQTMGHDKMYWYQQDPGMELHLIHYSYGVNSTEKGDLSSESTVSRIRTEHFPLTLESARPSHTSQYLCASSRDRGHHEQFFGPGTRLTVL.